This T cell receptor beta chain is drawn from a study of CDR3 diversity in severe acne. The CDR3 sequence is 17 residues long. J lost 3 bases, V lost 1 base, and 10 bases had no gene match. Germline V gene lookup returns CDR1 DFQATT and CDR2 SNEGSKA (reference sequence). TCRdb reanalysed the PCR reads using MiXCR and keeps one entry per CDR3 protein. The data hold about 97,000 distinct CDR3 sequences, with more than 45% observed a single time. The J gene is TRBJ2-7, the V gene TRBV20-1, with 12 bases that match TRBD1. Source material: blood. The receptor was isolated from a male donor with acne. In nucleotides, the CDR3 is TGCAGTGCTAGAGGGGGACAGGGGGCTAGCGGGATCTACGAGCAGTACTTC. This sequence encodes CSARGGQGASGIYEQYF.